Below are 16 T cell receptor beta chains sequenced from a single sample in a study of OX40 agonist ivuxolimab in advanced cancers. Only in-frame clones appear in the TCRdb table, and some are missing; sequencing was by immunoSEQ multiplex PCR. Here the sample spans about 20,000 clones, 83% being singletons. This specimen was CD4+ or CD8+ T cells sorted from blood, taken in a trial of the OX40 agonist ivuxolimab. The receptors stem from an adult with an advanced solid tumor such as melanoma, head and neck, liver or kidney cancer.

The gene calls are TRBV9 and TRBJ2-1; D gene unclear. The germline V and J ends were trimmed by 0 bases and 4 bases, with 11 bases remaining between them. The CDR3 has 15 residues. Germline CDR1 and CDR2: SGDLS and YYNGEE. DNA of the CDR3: TGTGCCAGCAGCGTAGCCCCAGAGCGTTACAATGAGCAGTTCTTC. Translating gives CASSVAPERYNEQFF.

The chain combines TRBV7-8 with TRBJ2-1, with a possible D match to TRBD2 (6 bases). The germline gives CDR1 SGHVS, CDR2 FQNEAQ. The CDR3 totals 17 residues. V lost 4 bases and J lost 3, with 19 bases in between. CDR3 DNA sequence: TGTGCCAGCAGCTCAGGTAGAAGCGGGCTCTACTACAATGAGCAGTTCTTC. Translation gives CASSSGRSGLYYNEQFF.

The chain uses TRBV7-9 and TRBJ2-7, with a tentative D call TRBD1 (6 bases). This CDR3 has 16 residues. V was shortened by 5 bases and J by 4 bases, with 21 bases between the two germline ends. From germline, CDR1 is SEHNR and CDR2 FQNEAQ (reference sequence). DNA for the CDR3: TGTGCCAGCAGCCCATTGACCACCGGGACACATTACGAGCAGTACTTC. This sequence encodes CASSPLTTGTHYEQYF.

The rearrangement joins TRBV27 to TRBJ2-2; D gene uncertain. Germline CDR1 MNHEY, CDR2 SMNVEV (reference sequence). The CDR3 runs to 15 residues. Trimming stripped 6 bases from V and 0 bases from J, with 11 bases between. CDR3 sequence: CASSPDQANTGELFF. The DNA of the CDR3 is TGTGCCAGCAGCCCCGATCAGGCGAACACCGGGGAGCTGTTTTTT.

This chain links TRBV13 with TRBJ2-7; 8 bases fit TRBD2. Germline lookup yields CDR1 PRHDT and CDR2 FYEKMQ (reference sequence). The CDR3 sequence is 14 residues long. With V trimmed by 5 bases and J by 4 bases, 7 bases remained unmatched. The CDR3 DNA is TGTGCCAGCAGCATCGGGGTAGCGGGATACGAGCAGTACTTC. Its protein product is CASSIGVAGYEQYF.

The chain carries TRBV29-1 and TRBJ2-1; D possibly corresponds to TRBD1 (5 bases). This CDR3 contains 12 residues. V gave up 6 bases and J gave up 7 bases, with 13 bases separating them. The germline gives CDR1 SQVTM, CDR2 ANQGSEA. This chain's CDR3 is CSVPATVNEQFF. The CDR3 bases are TGCAGCGTCCCGGCGACAGTGAATGAGCAGTTCTTC.

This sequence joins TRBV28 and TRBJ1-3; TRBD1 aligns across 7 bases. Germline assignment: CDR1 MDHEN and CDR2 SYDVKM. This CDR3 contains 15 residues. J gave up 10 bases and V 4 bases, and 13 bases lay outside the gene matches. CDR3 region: CASSSTPDRVGTIYF. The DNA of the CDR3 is TGTGCCAGCAGTTCAACCCCAGACAGGGTAGGGACCATATATTTT. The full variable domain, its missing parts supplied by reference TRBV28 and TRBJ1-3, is DVKVTQSSRYLVKRTGEKVFLECVQDMDHENMFWYRQDPGLGLRLIYFSYDVKMKEKGDIPEGYSVSREKKERFSLILESASTNQTSMYLCASSSTPDRVGTIYFGEGSWLTVV.

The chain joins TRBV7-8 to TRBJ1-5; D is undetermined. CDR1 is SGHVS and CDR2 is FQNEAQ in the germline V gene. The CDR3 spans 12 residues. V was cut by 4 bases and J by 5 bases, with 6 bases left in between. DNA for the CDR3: TGTGCCAGCAGCTCCTCGCATCAGCCCCAGCATTTT. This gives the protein CASSSSHQPQHF.

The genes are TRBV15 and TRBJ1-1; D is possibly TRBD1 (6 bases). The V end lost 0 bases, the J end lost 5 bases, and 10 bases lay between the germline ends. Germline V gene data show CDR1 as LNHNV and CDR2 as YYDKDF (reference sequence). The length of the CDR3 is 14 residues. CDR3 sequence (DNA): TGTGCCACCAGCAGAGATCGGGACAAAACTGAAGCTTTCTTT. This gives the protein CATSRDRDKTEAFF.

The CDR3 DNA is TGTGCCAGCAGCGCGGACAGTTGGGGTTCCTACGAGCAGTACTTC. Its translation: CASSADSWGSYEQYF. The J gene is TRBJ2-7, the V gene TRBV7-2, with D perhaps matching TRBD1 (6 bases). Germline V gene data show CDR1 as SGHTA and CDR2 as FQGNSA. The V end was cut by 5 bases, the J end by 1 base, with 15 bases between. CDR3 size: 15 residues.

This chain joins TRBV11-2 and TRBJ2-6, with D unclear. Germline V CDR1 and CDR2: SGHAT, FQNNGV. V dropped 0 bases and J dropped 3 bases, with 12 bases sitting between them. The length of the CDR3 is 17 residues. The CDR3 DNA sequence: TGTGCCAGCAGCTTAGAGACGACCCTTCTTGGGGCCAACGTCCTGACTTTC. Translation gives CASSLETTLLGANVLTF. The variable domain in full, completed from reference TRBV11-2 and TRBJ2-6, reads EAGVAQSPRYKIIEKRQSVAFWCNPISGHATLYWYQQILGQGPKLLIQFQNNGVVDDSQLPKDRFSAERLKGVDSTLKIQPAKLEDSAVYLCASSLETTLLGANVLTFGAGSRLTVL.

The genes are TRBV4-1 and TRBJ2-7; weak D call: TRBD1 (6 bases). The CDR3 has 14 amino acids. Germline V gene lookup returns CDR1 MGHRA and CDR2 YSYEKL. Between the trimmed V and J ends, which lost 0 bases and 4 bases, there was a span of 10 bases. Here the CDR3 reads CASSQDWGPYEQYF. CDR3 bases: TGCGCCAGCAGCCAAGATTGGGGGCCTTACGAGCAGTACTTC.

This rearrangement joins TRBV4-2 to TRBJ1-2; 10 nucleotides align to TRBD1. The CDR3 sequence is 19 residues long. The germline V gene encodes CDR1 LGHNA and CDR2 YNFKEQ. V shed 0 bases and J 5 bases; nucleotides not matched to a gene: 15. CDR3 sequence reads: CASSQDRGAWTGGEYGYTF. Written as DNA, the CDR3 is TGTGCCAGCAGCCAAGATCGGGGTGCATGGACAGGGGGTGAATATGGCTACACCTTC.

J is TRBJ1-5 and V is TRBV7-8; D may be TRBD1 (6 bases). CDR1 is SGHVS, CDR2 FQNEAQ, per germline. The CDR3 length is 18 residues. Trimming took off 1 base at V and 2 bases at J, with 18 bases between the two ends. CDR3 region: CASSLGRMGASGNQPQHF. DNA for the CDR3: TGTGCCAGCAGCTTAGGACGAATGGGGGCGAGCGGCAATCAGCCCCAGCATTTT.

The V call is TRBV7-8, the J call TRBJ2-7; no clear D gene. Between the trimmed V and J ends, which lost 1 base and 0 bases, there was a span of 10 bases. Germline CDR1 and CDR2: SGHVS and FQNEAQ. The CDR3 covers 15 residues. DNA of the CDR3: TGTGCCAGCAGCTTAGACAGAAGCCGCTCCTACGAGCAGTACTTC. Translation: CASSLDRSRSYEQYF.

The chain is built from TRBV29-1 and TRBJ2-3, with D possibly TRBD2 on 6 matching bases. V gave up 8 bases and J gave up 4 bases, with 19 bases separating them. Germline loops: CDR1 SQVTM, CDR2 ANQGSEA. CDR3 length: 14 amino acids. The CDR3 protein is CSLRPGEGPDTQYF. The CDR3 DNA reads TGCAGCCTTCGACCGGGAGAGGGCCCAGATACGCAGTATTTT.